Listed here are 27 T cell receptor beta chains from one sample, sequenced in a study of beta chain features in type 1 diabetes. Since all of the isolated RNA was reverse transcribed, expressed TCRB transcripts were what got sequenced. Assay used: immunoSEQ multiplex PCR; TCRdb lists only in-frame clones, some missing. The sample yields some 500,000 clones, over 10% seen once. Sequenced input: naive CD4+ T cells from blood. These receptors were obtained from a woman under 30 in good health.

This clone was seen only a few times. This chain links TRBV18 with TRBJ2-3; no clear D. Germline lookup yields CDR1 KGHSH and CDR2 LQKENI. V lost 1 base and J 0 bases, leaving 8 bases between the germline ends. The CDR3 runs to 15 residues. CDR3: CASSPRSGSTDTQYF. CDR3 bases: TGTGCCAGCTCACCACGGTCCGGGAGCACAGATACGCAGTATTTT.

This clone was recorded a few times. The chain employs TRBV20-1 and TRBJ1-2, with 7 bases aligning to TRBD1. The length of the CDR3 is 9 residues. Trimming at V came to 6 bases and at J to 13 bases, leaving 5 bases not matched to a gene. Germline CDR1 is DFQATT and CDR2 is SNEGSKA (reference sequence). The chain's CDR3 is CSAPTGFTF. The DNA of the CDR3 is TGCAGTGCCCCGACAGGGTTCACCTTC.

The CDR3 DNA reads TGTGCCAGCAGCTTAGACGTCAGACTAGCCAAAAACATTCAGTACTTC. It encodes CASSLDVRLAKNIQYF. The chain couples TRBV7-2 to TRBJ2-4; D is ambiguous. The CDR3 is made up of 16 amino acids. The V gene's germline CDR1 is SGHTA and CDR2 FQGNSA. V dropped 1 base and J dropped 0 bases, with 10 bases sitting between them. Full variable domain (rest looked up from reference TRBV7-2 and TRBJ2-4): GAGVSQSPSNKVTEKGKDVELRCDPISGHTALYWYRQSLGQGLEFLIYFQGNSAPDKSGLPSDRFSAERTGGSVSTLTIQRTQQEDSAVYLCASSLDVRLAKNIQYFGAGTRLSVL.

The chain employs TRBV5-8 and TRBJ2-1; D gene unclear. This CDR3 has 13 amino acids. Per the germline V gene, CDR1 is SGHTS and CDR2 is YDEGEE. Trimming shortened V by 0 bases and J by 6 bases, and 7 bases separated the two germline ends. DNA for the CDR3: TGTGCCAGCAGCTTGGAACCCCGCAATGAGCAGTTCTTC. It yields the protein CASSLEPRNEQFF.

The table lists this clone with a few counts. The chain employs TRBV30 and TRBJ1-5; D remains ambiguous. V was pared by 2 bases and J by 3 bases, with 14 bases between. The V gene's germline CDR1 is GTSNPN and CDR2 SVGIG (reference sequence). The CDR3 is made up of 15 amino acids. Here the CDR3 DNA reads TGTGCCTGGAGTCTCCCACCGAGGGACAATCAGCCCCAGCATTTT. Its protein is CAWSLPPRDNQPQHF.

In this sample, this clone turned up a few times. The gene calls are TRBV9 and TRBJ2-3; the D gene could be TRBD1 or TRBD2 (5 bases each). This CDR3 region has 20 residues. Germline CDR1 reads SGDLS; CDR2 reads YYNGEE. V lost 0 bases, J lost 7 bases, and 30 bases lay in between. This CDR3 reads CASSVGPGPERMRGAHTQYF. The DNA for the CDR3 is TGTGCCAGCAGCGTAGGTCCCGGACCCGAAAGGATGAGAGGGGCGCATACGCAGTATTTT.

This clone was detected a few times. The CDR3 DNA reads TGTGCCAGCAGCATGCCGGGGGGCACAGATACGCAGTATTTT. Translation gives CASSMPGGTDTQYF. This chain uses TRBV7-2 with TRBJ2-3; maybe TRBD2 (6 bases). V was cut by 5 bases and J by 1 base, with 10 bases left in between. The CDR3 length is 14 residues. Germline assignment: CDR1 SGHTA and CDR2 FQGNSA.

This chain uses TRBV9 with TRBJ1-6; D uncertain. Looked up from germline, CDR1 is SGDLS and CDR2 is YYNGEE. CDR3 size: 13 residues. Trimming shortened V by 4 bases and J by 2 bases, and 4 bases separated the two germline ends. The CDR3 sequence is CASSPAYNSPLHF. CDR3 nucleotides: TGTGCCAGCAGCCCGGCCTATAATTCACCCCTCCACTTT.

This chain uses TRBV28 with TRBJ1-2, with D possibly TRBD1 on 5 matching bases. The V end lost 3 bases, the J end lost 4 bases, and 15 bases lay between the germline ends. This CDR3 has 15 amino acids. Germline V gene data show CDR1 as MDHEN and CDR2 as SYDVKM. The CDR3 DNA reads TGTGCCAGCAGTTTCGGGGCATCCCGGATCTATGGCTACACCTTC. Its translation is CASSFGASRIYGYTF.

This clone was counted a few times. This chain uses TRBV4-3 with TRBJ1-2; the D is unclear. The CDR3 length is 13 residues. Germline V gene data show CDR1 as LGHNA and CDR2 as YSLEER. Deletions cut 0 bases from V and 4 bases from J, with 6 bases between. The CDR3, as DNA: TGCGCCAGCAGCCAAGATCCCAGCTATGGCTACACCTTC. Translated, it gives CASSQDPSYGYTF.

This chain links TRBV4-3 with TRBJ2-7; D might be TRBD1 (5 bases). Per the germline V gene, CDR1 is LGHNA and CDR2 is YSLEER. The CDR3 loop spans 15 amino acids. The V gene lost 2 bases and the J gene lost 4 bases, with 15 bases spanning the gap. In DNA form, the CDR3 reads TGCGCCAGCAGCCAAAATTGGCAGGGTGAATACGAGCAGTACTTC. This gives the protein CASSQNWQGEYEQYF.

The chain carries TRBV7-9 and TRBJ2-5; 11 bases fit TRBD2. J lost 2 bases, V lost 6 bases, and 5 bases had no gene match. Germline loops: CDR1 SEHNR, CDR2 FQNEAQ (reference sequence). The CDR3 contains 15 residues. CDR3: CASSPGTSGQETQYF. The CDR3 bases are TGTGCCAGCAGTCCCGGGACTAGCGGACAAGAGACCCAGTACTTC.

In this sample, this clone turned up once. The J gene is TRBJ2-7, the V gene TRBV7-9, with a tentative D call TRBD1 (6 bases). Germline CDR1 and CDR2: SEHNR and FQNEAQ (reference sequence). V was pared by 5 bases and J by 1 base, with 15 bases between. This CDR3 contains 15 residues. DNA for the CDR3: TGTGCCAGCAGCCAAAAGGCAGGGGCGTCCTACGAGCAGTACTTC. Translated: CASSQKAGASYEQYF.

The chain recombines TRBV30 with TRBJ2-7; TRBD2 matches 7 bases. CDR1 is GTSNPN, CDR2 SVGIG, per germline (reference sequence). The V segment lost 7 bases and the J segment 3 bases; nucleotides outside the gene matches: 15. The length of the CDR3 is 15 residues. The CDR3 loop is CAFKNLGLDRYEQYF. The CDR3 nucleotides read TGTGCCTTCAAAAACCTCGGACTAGACCGCTACGAGCAGTACTTC.

This clone was observed a few times. The V and J genes are TRBV5-6 and TRBJ2-1; perhaps TRBD1 as D (5 bases). Trimming cost V 5 bases and J 3 bases, with 18 bases left between them. The germline V gene has CDR1 SGHDT and CDR2 YYEEEE. The CDR3 covers 16 residues. Here the CDR3 reads CASRRSLRDSYNEQFF. CDR3 sequence (DNA): TGTGCCAGCAGGAGATCGTTGAGAGACAGCTACAATGAGCAGTTCTTC.

This clone was picked up a small number of times. V and J are TRBV21-1 and TRBJ2-7; the table's TRBD1 call for D was not verified on the DNA. TRBV21-1 is classified as a pseudogene. The CDR3 covers 12 residues. CDR3 in amino acids: CASKSDRDEQYV. The CDR3 nucleotides read TGTGCCAGCAAATCGGACAGGGACGAGCAGTACGTC.

This clone was detected only a few times. V usage is TRBV7-2 and J usage is TRBJ2-2; D perhaps matches TRBD1 (6 bases). V shed 2 bases and J shed 4 bases, with 17 bases lying between them. The germline CDR1 and CDR2 sequences are SGHTA and FQGNSA. The CDR3 is 17 residues long. The chain's CDR3 is CASSLSRDKFLTGELFF. The DNA for the CDR3 is TGTGCCAGCAGCTTAAGCCGGGACAAATTTCTCACCGGGGAGCTGTTTTTT.

This clone was detected only a few times. This chain connects TRBV5-1 to TRBJ1-5, with TRBD1 as a possible D gene (5 bases). This CDR3 contains 15 residues. CDR1 SGHRS and CDR2 YFSETQ come from the germline V gene. V was clipped by 1 base and J by 0 bases, with 8 bases between them. The CDR3: CASSLQGHSNQPQHF. Written as DNA, the CDR3 is TGCGCCAGCAGCTTGCAGGGCCATAGCAATCAGCCCCAGCATTTT. The full variable domain, in which reference TRBV5-1 and TRBJ1-5 provide the parts outside the CDR3, is KAGVTQTPRYLIKTRGQQVTLSCSPISGHRSVSWYQQTPGQGLQFLFEYFSETQRNKGNFPGRFSGRQFSNSRSEMNVSTLELGDSALYLCASSLQGHSNQPQHFGDGTRLSIL.

This clone has a handful of counts. The V gene is TRBV7-2, the J gene TRBJ2-3; D uncertain. The CDR3 covers 15 residues. Germline V gene lookup returns CDR1 SGHTA and CDR2 FQGNSA. Trimming stripped 1 base from V and 0 bases from J, with 8 bases between. The DNA of the CDR3 is TGTGCCAGCAGCTTAGTCGGGTATAGCACAGATACGCAGTATTTT. It is translated as CASSLVGYSTDTQYF.

This clone was seen a handful of times. The chain links TRBV7-2 to TRBJ2-2; 8 positions agree with TRBD1. The CDR3 length is 15 residues. Per the germline V gene, CDR1 is SGHTA and CDR2 is FQGNSA. Trimming at V came to 4 bases and at J to 4 bases, leaving 5 bases not matched to a gene. The CDR3 region has the DNA TGTGCCAGCAGCTCCGGACAGGGTATCACCGGGGAGCTGTTTTTT. This codes for CASSSGQGITGELFF.

The chain recombines TRBV27 with TRBJ2-1; weak D call: TRBD1 (5 bases). V was clipped by 2 bases and J by 10 bases, with 6 bases between them. The CDR3 totals 11 residues. Germline V gene sequence: CDR1 MNHEY, CDR2 SMNVEV (reference sequence). The CDR3 sequence is CASSLRGEQFF. DNA for the CDR3: TGTGCCAGCAGTTTAAGGGGCGAGCAGTTCTTC.

This clone was seen a handful of times. This sequence joins TRBV6-6 and TRBJ2-5; D gene uncertain. This CDR3 contains 14 residues. Trimming pared 7 bases from V and 0 bases from J, leaving 12 bases between. Per germline, CDR1 MNHNY and CDR2 SVGAGI (reference sequence). In nucleotides, the CDR3 is TGTGCCAGCAAGTCTAACGGATACCAAGAGACCCAGTACTTC. The encoded protein is CASKSNGYQETQYF.

This clone has just a few counts. J is TRBJ2-7 and V is TRBV7-9; D remains ambiguous. The CDR3 has 14 amino acids. CDR1 is SEHNR, CDR2 FQNEAQ, per germline (reference sequence). The V end was cut by 6 bases, the J end by 3 bases, with 15 bases between. Written as DNA, the CDR3 is TGTGCCAGCAGACCTAGTGGCTCGTTCTACGAGCAGTACTTC. Its translation is CASRPSGSFYEQYF.

This clone was detected only a few times. The rearrangement joins TRBV7-2 to TRBJ2-5; D is possibly TRBD1 (5 bases). The CDR3 loop spans 13 amino acids. V lost 0 bases, J lost 7 bases, and 9 bases lay in between. Germline V gene sequence: CDR1 SGHTA, CDR2 FQGNSA. CDR3 sequence reads: CASSLAPRGTQYF. CDR3 in DNA: TGTGCCAGCAGCTTAGCTCCTAGGGGGACCCAGTACTTC.

This clone appeared a few times. The chain has TRBV4-3 and TRBJ1-2, with 9 nucleotides matching TRBD1. Germline V gene lookup returns CDR1 LGHNA and CDR2 YSLEER. J gave up 6 bases and V 0 bases, and 5 bases lay outside the gene matches. CDR3 size: 15 residues. This CDR3 is CASSQDDRGEDGYTF. The CDR3 DNA follows: TGCGCCAGCAGCCAAGATGACAGGGGGGAAGATGGCTACACCTTC.

This CDR3 is CASSPRWGSTDTQYF. The CDR3 nucleotides are TGTGCCAGCAGCCCGCGGTGGGGAAGCACAGATACGCAGTATTTT. The V call is TRBV11-1, the J call TRBJ2-3; no clear D gene. V was shortened by 5 bases and J by 0 bases, with 12 bases between the two germline ends. This CDR3 has 15 amino acids. Looked up from germline, CDR1 is SGHAT and CDR2 is FQDESV (reference sequence).

This chain links TRBV4-1 with TRBJ2-1; no reliable D call. CDR1 is MGHRA, CDR2 YSYEKL, per germline. V lost 3 bases to trimming and J lost 4 bases, with 13 bases between them. CDR3 size: 15 residues. The CDR3 nucleotides are TGCGCCAGCAGCCAGACCCGGGTGCCATACAATGAGCAGTTCTTC. This encodes CASSQTRVPYNEQFF.